This T cell receptor (beta chain) was retrieved from a study of OX40 agonist ivuxolimab in advanced cancers. V lost 5 bases, J lost 5 bases, and 31 bases lay in between. From germline, CDR1 is SGHVS and CDR2 FNYEAQ. This CDR3 has 19 amino acids. Profiling relied on immunoSEQ multiplex PCR, and the TCRdb table lists in-frame clones only, not all of them. The sample records around 84,000 clones, approximately 95% being singletons. This chain uses TRBV7-6 with TRBJ2-7; perhaps TRBD2 as D (7 bases). This specimen was CD4+ or CD8+ T cells sorted from blood, taken in a trial of the OX40 agonist ivuxolimab. The receptor was derived from an adult with an advanced solid tumor such as melanoma, head and neck, liver or kidney cancer. The CDR3 sequence: CASSPLVVPFRGAQDEQYF. CDR3 in DNA: TGTGCCAGCAGCCCTTTAGTCGTACCTTTTCGGGGGGCGCAGGACGAGCAGTACTTC.